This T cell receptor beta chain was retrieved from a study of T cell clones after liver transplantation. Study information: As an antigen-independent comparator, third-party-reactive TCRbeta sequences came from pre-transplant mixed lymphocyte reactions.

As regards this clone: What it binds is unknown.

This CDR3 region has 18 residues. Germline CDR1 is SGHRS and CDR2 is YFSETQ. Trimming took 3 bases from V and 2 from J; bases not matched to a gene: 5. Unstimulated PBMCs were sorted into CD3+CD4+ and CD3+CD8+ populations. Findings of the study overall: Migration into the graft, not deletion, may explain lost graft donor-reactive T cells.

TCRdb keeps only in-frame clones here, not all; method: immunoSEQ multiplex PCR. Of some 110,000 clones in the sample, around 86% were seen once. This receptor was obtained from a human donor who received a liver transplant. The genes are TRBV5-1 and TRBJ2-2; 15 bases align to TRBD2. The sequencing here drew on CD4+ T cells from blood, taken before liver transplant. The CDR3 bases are TGCGCCAGCAGCTCTGGACTAGCGGGAGGGCGAAACACCGGGGAGCTGTTTTTT. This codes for CASSSGLAGGRNTGELFF.